These T cell receptor beta chains were read from a single sample in a study of shared clonotypes between healthy human individuals. Method: immunoSEQ multiplex PCR; TCRdb's copy keeps in-frame clones and lacks some. The sample records about 1 million clones, roughly 80% being singletons. The sample taken for sequencing was memory CD4+ T cells sorted from blood. These receptors were collected from a man between 18 and 29 years old in good health. Each CDR3 is given without its conserved first and last residue.

TRBJ2-1 | TRBV10-2 | ASSVAGGTPYNEQF
TRBJ2-3 | TRBV4-3 | ASSQGHGFQQY
TRBJ1-1 | TRBV12-5 | ASGPGSPNTEAF
TRBJ1-5 | TRBV28 | ASSLLGQPQH
TRBJ2-1 | TRBV7-9 | ASSGGSYNEQF
TRBJ2-2 | TRBV6-1 | ASSAPGLDTGELF
TRBJ1-5 | TRBV27 | ASSQGQGGGQPQH
TRBJ1-3 | TRBV5-6 | ASSLGQGIRNTIY
TRBJ2-7 | TRBV6-1 | ASSDGLAGGYEQY
TRBJ1-2 | TRBV29-1 | SGRGERGGYT
TRBJ2-7 | TRBV27 | ASSLSRDIGEQY
TRBJ2-5 | TRBV29-1 | SVEDQRGTQY
TRBJ1-1 | TRBV27 | ASSSLRGGTEAF
TRBJ2-5 | TRBV5-6 | ASSPTDGFRETQY
TRBJ1-1 | TRBV28 | ASSLVQGTPEAF
TRBJ2-7 | TRBV9 | ASSVAPRVEYEQY
TRBJ1-5 | TRBV2 | ASSEQGQGVQPQH
TRBJ2-7 | TRBV21-1 | ASSKTHEQY
TRBJ2-5 | TRBV5-4 | ASSPGLAGPQETQY
TRBJ2-1 | TRBV4-2 | ASSPREYNEQF
TRBJ2-7 | TRBV5-5 | ASSLDRTSYEQY
TRBJ1-4 | TRBV19 | ASAPSATNEKLF
TRBJ1-6 | TRBV7-2 | ASRSRQGSYNSPLH
TRBJ1-5 | TRBV2 | ASGGTLTGSGIKPQH
TRBJ2-1 | TRBV10-3 | AMGPGSSYNEQF
TRBJ2-5 | TRBV6-6 | ASTTTSGTRETQY
TRBJ2-2 | TRBV4-3 | ASSPSSGPYTGELF
TRBJ2-5 | TRBV7-2 | ASSPRAGGQETQY
TRBJ2-1 | TRBV7-2 | ASSRLAGEVYNEQF
TRBJ2-7 | TRBV6-6 | ASQGKGLSYEQY
TRBJ2-5 | TRBV14 | ASSQEGRSQETQY
TRBJ1-1 | TRBV2 | ASSEARRVTEAF
TRBJ1-5 | TRBV28 | ASSFDRGIDQPQH
TRBJ1-1 | TRBV5-1 | ASSSIQGRDTEAF
TRBJ1-6 | TRBV7-6 | ASSSTDPRTGPPLH
TRBJ2-1 | TRBV28 | ASSYGTSPSNEQF
TRBJ2-7 | TRBV18 | ASSPPAATYEQY
TRBJ2-5 | TRBV19 | ASRGLAGAETQY
TRBJ1-1 | TRBV2 | ASRTDGNTEAF
TRBJ2-7 | TRBV11-2 | ASSLDRGTAYEQY
TRBJ2-1 | TRBV11-2 | ASSLGLAGNEQF